Listed below are T cell receptor beta chains from one sample, sequenced in a study of cytomegalovirus exposure and HLA in healthy donors. Sequenced by immunoSEQ multiplex PCR; TCRdb stores in-frame clones only, minus some. Among under 60,000 clones listed, roughly 80% were seen once. Sequenced material: PBMCs. The receptors derive from a woman in her thirties or forties in good health and CMV-seropositive. The CDR3 runs from the conserved cysteine through the conserved F or W. A D gene is named only where the DNA matches it firmly. Some rows have no size entry. The others give once, few or many, or a class for an expanded clone.

CDR3aa,CDR3nt,j_gene,abundance,d_gene,v_gene
CASSLGSYEQYF,TGTGCCAGCAGCTTAGGAAGCTACGAGCAGTACTTC,TRBJ2-7,-,-,TRBV7-2
CASSPTRINEKLFF,TGCGCCAGCAGCCCCACGCGGATTAATGAAAAACTGTTTTTT,TRBJ1-4,-,-,TRBV4-3
CASSELGGYTF,TGTGCCAGCAGTGAGCTCGGGGGCTACACCTTC,TRBJ1-2,-,-,TRBV25-1
CASSPGGVSFYGYTF,TGTGCCAGTAGTCCGGGGGGGGTTTCGTTCTATGGCTACACCTTC,TRBJ1-2,once,-,TRBV19
CASSQDWGQMNTEAFF,TGTGCCAGCAGCCAAGATTGGGGACAGATGAACACTGAAGCTTTCTTT,TRBJ1-1,-,TRBD1,TRBV14
CASSQVTTGELFF,TGCGCCAGCAGCCAAGTTACAACCGGGGAGCTGTTTTTT,TRBJ2-2,-,-,TRBV4-3
CASSRPNYGYTF,TGTGCCAGTAGCCGTCCTAACTATGGCTACACCTTC,TRBJ1-2,-,-,TRBV19
CASSRPGQGTDTQYF,TGTGCCAGCAGCCGCCCGGGACAGGGGACAGATACGCAGTATTTT,TRBJ2-3,-,TRBD1,TRBV5-4
CAIYDPGSRGNYEQYF,TGTGCCATCTACGATCCCGGCTCGCGAGGGAACTACGAGCAGTACTTC,TRBJ2-7,-,-,TRBV10-3
CASSSASDRLGETQYF,TGTGCCAGCAGTTCAGCCTCGGACAGGTTGGGAGAGACCCAGTACTTC,TRBJ2-5,-,TRBD1,TRBV27
CAWSVWRGGNQETQYF,TGTGCCTGGAGTGTATGGCGGGGGGGCAACCAAGAGACCCAGTACTTC,TRBJ2-5,-,TRBD2,TRBV30
CASSPQGSRYEQYF,TGTGCCAGCAGCCCACAGGGGAGTAGGTACGAGCAGTACTTC,TRBJ2-7,-,TRBD1,TRBV6-5
CASSLTGTEAFF,TGCGCCAGCAGCTTGACCGGGACTGAAGCTTTCTTT,TRBJ1-1,-,-,TRBV5-1
CASAVGASYEQYF,TGTGCCAGTGCAGTGGGCGCTTCCTACGAGCAGTACTTC,TRBJ2-7,-,-,TRBV19
CASSLGGTGVYTEAFF,TGTGCCAGCAGCTTGGGAGGGACAGGGGTTTATACTGAAGCTTTCTTT,TRBJ1-1,-,TRBD1,TRBV5-6
CASSQEPPLAGGRSEQFF,TGCGCCAGCAGCCAAGAACCCCCACTAGCGGGGGGGCGTAGTGAGCAGTTCTTC,TRBJ2-1,once,TRBD2,TRBV4-3
CASSQMYRVTEAFF,TGCGCCAGCAGCCAAATGTACAGGGTGACTGAAGCTTTCTTT,TRBJ1-1,-,-,TRBV4-1
CASSLILAGGFYYNEQFF,TGTGCCAGCAGCTTAATCTTAGCGGGGGGGTTTTACTACAATGAGCAGTTCTTC,TRBJ2-1,-,TRBD2,TRBV7-2
CASFMTGVNTEAFF,TGTGCCAGCTTTATGACAGGGGTGAACACTGAAGCTTTCTTT,TRBJ1-1,-,TRBD1,TRBV18
CASSRAPGGGEKLFF,TGTGCCAGCAGCCGTGCCCCGGGGGGGGGTGAAAAACTGTTTTTT,TRBJ1-4,-,-,TRBV11-2
CASSLAGGGRTGELFF,TGTGCCAGCAGCTTAGCGGGCGGGGGGCGGACCGGGGAGCTGTTTTTT,TRBJ2-2,-,TRBD2,TRBV7-2
CATSRSPTGPETQYF,TGTGCCACCAGCAGAAGCCCGACAGGGCCCGAGACCCAGTACTTC,TRBJ2-5,-,TRBD1,TRBV15
CASSIRQTATNEKLFF,TGTGCCAGTAGTATTCGTCAGACAGCAACTAATGAAAAACTGTTTTTT,TRBJ1-4,few,-,TRBV19
CASSRDRGDEQYF,TGTGCCAGTAGTAGGGACAGGGGCGACGAGCAGTACTTC,TRBJ2-7,-,TRBD1,TRBV19
CASSPGQGASNQPQHF,TGTGCCAGCAGTCCGGGACAGGGGGCAAGCAATCAGCCCCAGCATTTT,TRBJ1-5,-,TRBD1,TRBV25-1
CASSPHRTTGELFF,TGTGCCAGCAGCCCCCACAGGACCACCGGGGAGCTGTTTTTT,TRBJ2-2,-,-,TRBV9
CASNRGGQSYEQYF,TGTGCCAGCAATCGGGGGGGCCAATCCTACGAGCAGTACTTC,TRBJ2-7,-,TRBD2,TRBV7-2
CASSLVGPGGSGYTF,TGTGCCAGCAGCTTAGTCGGGCCAGGGGGCTCTGGCTACACCTTC,TRBJ1-2,once,TRBD1,TRBV7-2
CASSLSTYNEQFF,TGTGCTAGTAGTCTCAGTACCTACAATGAGCAGTTCTTC,TRBJ2-1,-,-,TRBV12-5
CASSHQGQNTEAFF,TGTGCCAGCAGCCACCAGGGGCAGAACACTGAAGCTTTCTTT,TRBJ1-1,-,-,TRBV7-9
CASSILPSMVSNQPQHF,TGTGCCAGTAGTATTCTACCATCAATGGTTAGCAATCAGCCCCAGCATTTT,TRBJ1-5,-,-,TRBV19
CASTSPQETQYF,TGTGCCAGCACCTCTCCCCAAGAGACCCAGTACTTC,TRBJ2-5,-,-,TRBV5-4
CASSSAGVAKNIQYF,TGTGCCAGCAGTTCGGCGGGAGTAGCCAAAAACATTCAGTACTTC,TRBJ2-4,-,TRBD2,TRBV6-6
CASSLGTGPLDNYGYTF,TGTGCCAGCAGCTTGGGGACAGGGCCCCTCGATAACTATGGCTACACCTTC,TRBJ1-2,-,TRBD1,TRBV7-2
CASSLAEQASYEQYF,TGCGCCAGCAGCTTGGCCGAACAGGCCTCCTACGAGCAGTACTTC,TRBJ2-7,-,-,TRBV5-1
CASSYADRPYGYTF,TGTGCCAGCAGTTACGCTGACAGGCCGTATGGCTACACCTTC,TRBJ1-2,-,-,TRBV6-5
CASGPPGSHHPQHF,TGTGCTAGTGGTCCCCCGGGATCCCATCACCCCCAGCATTTT,TRBJ1-5,-,-,TRBV12-5
CASSVGDRGPENLYEQYF,TGTGCCAGCAGCGTAGGGGACAGGGGGCCCGAAAACCTCTACGAGCAGTACTTC,TRBJ2-7,-,TRBD1,TRBV9
CASSREWRTEAFF,TGTGCCAGCAGCCGGGAGTGGCGGACTGAAGCTTTCTTT,TRBJ1-1,-,-,TRBV7-8
CASSPGQGGGEQFF,TGTGCCAGCAGCCCGGGACAGGGTGGAGGCGAGCAGTTCTTC,TRBJ2-1,-,TRBD1,TRBV7-3
CASSRQGDGYTF,TGTGCCAGCAGTCGACAGGGTGATGGCTACACCTTC,TRBJ1-2,-,TRBD1,TRBV2
CSVEDPNTDTQYF,TGCAGCGTTGAAGATCCCAACACAGATACGCAGTATTTT,TRBJ2-3,-,-,TRBV29-1
CASTSGGQAETEAFF,TGTGCCAGCACCTCTGGGGGACAGGCGGAGACTGAAGCTTTCTTT,TRBJ1-1,-,TRBD1,TRBV6-6
CASSPDSFNEKLFF,TGTGCCAGCAGTCCCGACAGCTTCAATGAAAAACTGTTTTTT,TRBJ1-4,-,-,TRBV6-1
CAISELSGQGNTGELFF,TGTGCCATCAGTGAGTTGTCGGGACAGGGGAACACCGGGGAGCTGTTTTTT,TRBJ2-2,once,TRBD1,TRBV10-3
CASSLFRTGDSGNTIYF,TGTGCCAGCAGCTTATTCCGGACAGGGGATAGTGGAAACACCATATATTTT,TRBJ1-3,-,TRBD1,TRBV7-2